The rows below give T cell receptor beta chains drawn from one sample of a study of graft-versus-host responses after intestinal transplantation. Using immunoSEQ multiplex PCR, the repertoire was profiled, and TCRdb retains in-frame clones only, with some absent. The sample shows 90,000 to 95,000 clones, about 91% of them seen only once. These receptors' antigens are unknown. The material was unstimulated CD8+ T cells sorted from spleen or lymph node cells, obtained before intestinal transplant. Receptor source: a human donor who received an intestinal transplant. CDR3s include the opening cysteine and the closing phenylalanine or tryptophan. The D gene is left open where the match is weak. The listing skips clone size in some rows; elsewhere it reads once, few, many or a size class.

V: TRBV9; size: -; D: TRBD2; J: TRBJ2-7; CDR3: CASSAGGGRRDEQYF; DNA: TGTGCCAGCAGCGCCGGAGGCGGGAGAAGGGACGAGCAGTACTTC
V: TRBV7-9; size: -; D: TRBD2; J: TRBJ2-7; CDR3: CASSLVSLAGVYEQYF; DNA: TGTGCCAGCAGCTTAGTTAGTCTAGCGGGAGTCTACGAGCAGTACTTC
V: TRBV7-7; size: -; D: TRBD1; J: TRBJ2-1; CDR3: CASSLGQGANNEQFF; DNA: TGTGCCAGCAGCTTAGGTCAGGGGGCAAACAATGAGCAGTTCTTC
V: TRBV5-5; size: -; D: TRBD2; J: TRBJ2-7; CDR3: CASSLGSGGFTYEQYF; DNA: TGTGCCAGCAGCTTGGGTAGCGGGGGGTTCACCTACGAGCAGTACTTC
V: TRBV30; size: -; D: TRBD2; J: TRBJ2-1; CDR3: CAWSGIKSGRATGNEQFF; DNA: TGTGCCTGGAGTGGAATAAAAAGCGGGAGGGCCACTGGGAATGAGCAGTTCTTC
V: TRBV2; size: -; D: -; J: TRBJ2-7; CDR3: CANSQGLFYEQYF; DNA: TGTGCCAATTCACAGGGCCTCTTTTACGAGCAGTACTTC
V: TRBV27; size: -; D: -; J: TRBJ2-1; CDR3: CASSLTAARDNEQFF; DNA: TGTGCCAGCAGTTTAACAGCGGCGAGGGACAATGAGCAGTTCTTC
V: TRBV4-1; size: -; D: -; J: TRBJ2-7; CDR3: CASSQDLAGKSEQYF; DNA: TGCGCCAGCAGCCAAGATCTGGCGGGAAAAAGCGAGCAGTACTTC
V: TRBV11-2; size: -; D: TRBD1; J: TRBJ2-1; CDR3: CASSLDREQGARDEQFF; DNA: TGTGCCAGCAGCTTAGATCGGGAACAGGGGGCTAGAGATGAGCAGTTCTTC
V: TRBV13; size: -; D: -; J: TRBJ2-3; CDR3: CASSFRGYPDTQYF; DNA: TGTGCCAGCAGCTTCCGGGGATACCCAGATACGCAGTATTTT
V: TRBV7-9; size: -; D: -; J: TRBJ2-3; CDR3: CASESGSTDTQYF; DNA: TGTGCCAGCGAAAGCGGGAGCACAGATACGCAGTATTTT
V: TRBV6-5; size: once; D: -; J: TRBJ1-1; CDR3: CASSYTRGAEAFF; DNA: TGTGCCAGCAGTTACACCAGGGGCGCTGAAGCTTTCTTT
V: TRBV4-2; size: -; D: -; J: TRBJ1-5; CDR3: CASSQVDTDQPQHF; DNA: TGTGCCAGCAGCCAAGTGGACACCGATCAGCCCCAGCATTTT
V: TRBV7-9; size: -; D: TRBD2; J: TRBJ2-7; CDR3: CASSGTSGGVVPYEQYF; DNA: TGTGCCAGCAGCGGGACTAGCGGGGGCGTCGTTCCCTACGAGCAGTACTTC
V: TRBV5-1; size: -; D: TRBD2; J: TRBJ2-3; CDR3: CASSSPLWTSSTDTQYF; DNA: TGCGCCAGCAGCTCTCCCCTATGGACTAGCAGCACAGATACGCAGTATTTT
V: TRBV5-6; size: -; D: -; J: TRBJ2-7; CDR3: CASSFGGSYEQYF; DNA: TGTGCCAGCAGCTTCGGGGGTAGCTACGAGCAGTACTTC
V: TRBV4-1; size: once; D: -; J: TRBJ1-6; CDR3: CASSQDPRRAVSPLHF; DNA: TGCGCCAGCAGCCAAGATCCGAGGAGGGCTGTTTCACCCCTCCACTTT
V: TRBV5-1; size: -; D: TRBD1; J: TRBJ2-1; CDR3: CASSFTGGSYNEQFF; DNA: TGCGCCAGCAGCTTCACAGGGGGCTCCTACAATGAGCAGTTCTTC
V: TRBV28; size: -; D: TRBD2; J: TRBJ2-7; CDR3: CATSWGGTDSYEQYF; DNA: TGTGCCACCAGTTGGGGGGGGACTGACTCCTACGAGCAGTACTTC
V: TRBV5-6; size: -; D: -; J: TRBJ2-7; CDR3: CASSLNQGGVQYF; DNA: TGTGCCAGCAGCTTGAACCAGGGTGGGGTGCAGTACTTC
V: TRBV2; size: -; D: TRBD1; J: TRBJ2-5; CDR3: CASSEPLTGGMETQYF; DNA: TGTGCCAGCAGTGAACCCCTGACAGGGGGGATGGAGACCCAGTACTTC
V: TRBV29-1; size: -; D: -; J: TRBJ1-1; CDR3: CSVDAGFAPFF; DNA: TGCAGCGTTGATGCGGGGTTTGCTCCTTTCTTT
V: TRBV30; size: -; D: TRBD1; J: TRBJ2-7; CDR3: CAWDLTGGPEQYF; DNA: TGTGCCTGGGACTTGACAGGGGGTCCCGAGCAGTACTTC
V: TRBV7-2; size: once; D: TRBD2; J: TRBJ2-1; CDR3: CASSKTGTSVYNEQFF; DNA: TGTGCCAGCAGCAAAACCGGGACTAGCGTATACAATGAGCAGTTCTTC
V: TRBV7-2; size: -; D: TRBD2; J: TRBJ2-5; CDR3: CASSLGGLAGGSGTQYF; DNA: TGTGCCAGCAGCTTAGGGGGACTAGCGGGCGGCTCCGGGACCCAGTACTTC
V: TRBV4-1; size: once; D: TRBD2; J: TRBJ2-7; CDR3: CASSQTSGDYEQYF; DNA: TGCGCCAGCAGCCAGACTAGCGGGGACTACGAGCAGTACTTC
V: TRBV15; size: -; D: TRBD2; J: TRBJ2-5; CDR3: CATSSPREIAGAQETQYF; DNA: TGTGCCACCAGCAGCCCCAGGGAGATAGCGGGGGCTCAAGAGACCCAGTACTTC
V: TRBV5-1; size: -; D: -; J: TRBJ2-7; CDR3: CASSLGQGLIPYEQYF; DNA: TGCGCCAGCAGCCTGGGGCAGGGGTTAATCCCATACGAGCAGTACTTC
V: TRBV5-4; size: -; D: -; J: TRBJ2-1; CDR3: CASSSYAAEQFF; DNA: TGTGCCAGCAGCTCGTACGCGGCTGAGCAGTTCTTC
V: TRBV6-1; size: -; D: TRBD1; J: TRBJ1-4; CDR3: CASSERTGEGKLFF; DNA: TGTGCCAGCAGTGAAAGGACAGGGGAGGGGAAACTGTTTTTT
V: TRBV6-5; size: -; D: -; J: TRBJ1-2; CDR3: CASSYYPGHYGYTF; DNA: TGTGCCAGCAGTTACTATCCAGGCCACTATGGCTACACCTTC
V: TRBV9; size: -; D: TRBD1; J: TRBJ2-1; CDR3: CASSLDRDRVHNEQFF; DNA: TGTGCCAGCAGCCTAGACCGGGACAGGGTCCACAATGAGCAGTTCTTC
V: TRBV6-5; size: -; D: -; J: TRBJ1-4; CDR3: CASSYSGSTNEKLFF; DNA: TGTGCCAGCAGTTACTCCGGGTCAACTAATGAAAAACTGTTTTTT
V: TRBV29-1; size: -; D: TRBD2; J: TRBJ2-1; CDR3: CSVGPRTSGVDEQFF; DNA: TGCAGCGTTGGCCCACGGACTAGCGGGGTCGATGAGCAGTTCTTC
V: TRBV12-2; size: -; D: -; J: TRBJ2-3; CDR3: CASRLVGRDSPTDTQYF; DNA: TGTGCAAGTCGCTTAGTCGGAAGGGACTCACCCACAGATACGCAGTATTTT
V: TRBV4-1; size: -; D: TRBD2; J: TRBJ2-7; CDR3: CASSQAALGSSGSYEQYF; DNA: TGCGCCAGCAGCCAAGCGGCTCTCGGGTCTAGCGGATCCTACGAGCAGTACTTC